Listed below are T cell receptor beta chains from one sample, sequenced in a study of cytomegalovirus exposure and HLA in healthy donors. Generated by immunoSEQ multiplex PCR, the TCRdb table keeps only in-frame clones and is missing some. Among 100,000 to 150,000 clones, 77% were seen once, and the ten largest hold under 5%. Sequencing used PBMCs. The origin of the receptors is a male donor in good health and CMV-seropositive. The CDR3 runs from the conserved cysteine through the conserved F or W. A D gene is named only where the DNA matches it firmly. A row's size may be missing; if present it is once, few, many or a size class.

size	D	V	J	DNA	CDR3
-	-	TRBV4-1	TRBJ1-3	TGCGCCAGCAGCGAACGGAGCTCTGGAAACACCATATATTTT	CASSERSSGNTIYF
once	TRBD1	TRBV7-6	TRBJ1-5	TGTGCCAGCAGCTTAAGTCCTCCCGACAGGGCTTCGGAGAGGGGCAATCAGCCCCAGCATTTT	CASSLSPPDRASERGNQPQHF
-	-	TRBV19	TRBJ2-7	TGTGCCAGTAGTGCCCGCTACAGGGTCGGCTACGAGCAGTACTTC	CASSARYRVGYEQYF
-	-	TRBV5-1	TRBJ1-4	TGCGCCAGCAGCTTGGGCCGGGGGGCCCTGAATGAAAAACTGTTTTTT	CASSLGRGALNEKLFF
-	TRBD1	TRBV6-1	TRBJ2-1	TGTGCCAGCAGTCGACAGGGGGCGTACAATGAGCAGTTCTTC	CASSRQGAYNEQFF
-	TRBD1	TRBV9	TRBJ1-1	TGTGCCAGCAGCCAAACAGGGGGGGGAGGATTCACTGAAGCTTTCTTT	CASSQTGGGGFTEAFF
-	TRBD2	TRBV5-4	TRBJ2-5	TGTGCCAGCAGCTTGGGGCGGGGGGGCCTAGGAGAGACCCAGTACTTC	CASSLGRGGLGETQYF
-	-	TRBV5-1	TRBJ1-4	TGCGCCAGCAGCTTGATGAGCCCCGATGAAAAACTGTTTTTT	CASSLMSPDEKLFF
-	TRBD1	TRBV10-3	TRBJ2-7	TGTGCCATCAGTACACAGGGGGAGGCGGGTGAGCAGTACTTC	CAISTQGEAGEQYF
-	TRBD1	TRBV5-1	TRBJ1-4	TGCGCCAGCAGCCTGGGGACAGCTTTTAATGAAAAACTGTTTTTT	CASSLGTAFNEKLFF
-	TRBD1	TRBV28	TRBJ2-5	TGTGCCAGCAGCCTAACAGGGGCCTTACAAGAGACCCAGTACTTC	CASSLTGALQETQYF
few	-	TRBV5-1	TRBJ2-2	TGCGCCAGCAGCTTTGGACAGATTAACACCGGGGAGCTGTTTTTT	CASSFGQINTGELFF
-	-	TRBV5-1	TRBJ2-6	TGCGCCAGCAGCTACCTAGGGGTCGGGGCCAACGTCCTGACTTTC	CASSYLGVGANVLTF
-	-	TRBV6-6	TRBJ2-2	TGTGCCAGCAGTATTGGTGGGGCGAAAGGGGAGCTGTTTTTT	CASSIGGAKGELFF
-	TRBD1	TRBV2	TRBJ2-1	TGTGCCAGCAGGGGGACAGAGATCTCCTACAATGAGCAGTTCTTC	CASRGTEISYNEQFF
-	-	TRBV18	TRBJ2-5	TGTGCCAGCTCACCTCGGTCGGGGTCAGAGACCCAGTACTTC	CASSPRSGSETQYF
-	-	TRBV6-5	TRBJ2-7	TGTGCCAGCAGTTACTCAAGGCTGAACTACGAGCAGTACTTC	CASSYSRLNYEQYF
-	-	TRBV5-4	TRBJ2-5	TGTGCCAGCAGCCCGGGACTGTCGGTGGAGACCCAGTACTTC	CASSPGLSVETQYF
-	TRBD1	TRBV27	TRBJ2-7	TGTGCCAGCAGTTTAACCCTAGCAGGGGGCTCCTACGAGCAGTACTTC	CASSLTLAGGSYEQYF
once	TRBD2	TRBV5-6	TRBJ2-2	TGTGCCAGCAGCCAGAGCGGGGGGACCGGGGAGCTGTTTTTT	CASSQSGGTGELFF
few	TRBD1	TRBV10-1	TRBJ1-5	TGCGCCAGTGCACTACCGGGACAGGGTCGTAGGAATAGCAATCAGCCCCAGCATTTT	CASALPGQGRRNSNQPQHF
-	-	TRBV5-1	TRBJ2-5	TGCGCCAGCAGCTTGGCAGGTCGAGAGACCCAGTACTTC	CASSLAGRETQYF
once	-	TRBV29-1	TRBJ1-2	TGCAGCGTTGGCCACAGAGCGGACTATGGCTACACCTTC	CSVGHRADYGYTF
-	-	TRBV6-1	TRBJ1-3	TGTGCCAGCAGACCAACTACAGGGTCTGGAAACACCATATATTTT	CASRPTTGSGNTIYF
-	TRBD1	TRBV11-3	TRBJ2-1	TGTGCCAGCAGCTTGGGACAGGGCGGTGGCAATGAGCAGTTCTTC	CASSLGQGGGNEQFF
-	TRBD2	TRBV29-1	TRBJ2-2	TGCAGCGTTCTAGCGGGGGGGCTCCGGGACACCGGGGAGCTGTTTTTT	CSVLAGGLRDTGELFF
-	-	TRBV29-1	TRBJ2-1	TGCAGCGTTCACCAGGGCTCCTACAATGAGCAGTTCTTC	CSVHQGSYNEQFF
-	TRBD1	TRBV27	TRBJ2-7	TGTGCCAGCAGTCGCTCCCCCGGGACAGGGCTCTACGAGCAGTACTTC	CASSRSPGTGLYEQYF
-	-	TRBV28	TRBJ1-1	TGTGCCAGCGGTGGAGGCCCCCTGAACACTGAAGCTTTCTTT	CASGGGPLNTEAFF
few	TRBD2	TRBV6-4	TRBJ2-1	TGTGCCAGCAGTGTAGCGGGAGGTTTTTACAATGAGCAGTTCTTC	CASSVAGGFYNEQFF
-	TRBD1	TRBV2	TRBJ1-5	TGTGCCAGCAGTAGGGACAGGACTTCGCAGCCCCAGCATTTT	CASSRDRTSQPQHF
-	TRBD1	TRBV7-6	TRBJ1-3	TGTGCCAGCAGCCATACAGGGACAGAGGTTGGAAACACCATATATTTT	CASSHTGTEVGNTIYF
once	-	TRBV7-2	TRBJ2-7	TGTGCCAGCAGCTCCTTGCCCGGGACATCCTACGAGCAGTACTTC	CASSSLPGTSYEQYF
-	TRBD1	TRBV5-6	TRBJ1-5	TGTGCCAGCAGCAGGATTCAACCAGGGGGCCGAGGACAGCCCCAGCATTTT	CASSRIQPGGRGQPQHF
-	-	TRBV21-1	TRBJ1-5	TGTGCCAGCACCCCAGACGGATGGCAGGCCGGGGGGAGCAATCAGCCCCAGCATTTT	CASTPDGWQAGGSNQPQHF
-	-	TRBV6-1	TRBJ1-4	TGTGCCAGCAGTGACCCCCGACAGGCGGGCGGTGAAAAACTGTTTTTT	CASSDPRQAGGEKLFF
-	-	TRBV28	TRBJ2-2	TGTGCCAGCAGTTTGGGTCAGGGAATAAACACCGGGGAGCTGTTTTTT	CASSLGQGINTGELFF
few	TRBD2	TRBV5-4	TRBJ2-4	TGTGCCAGCAGCTCATCCGGACTAGCCAAAAACAGTCAGTACTTC	CASSSSGLAKNSQYF
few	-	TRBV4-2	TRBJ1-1	TGTGCCAGCAGCCAAGGCCAGATGAACACTGAAGCTTTCTTT	CASSQGQMNTEAFF
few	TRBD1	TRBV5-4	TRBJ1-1	TGTGCCAGCAGCCTCATCACAGGGGATACTGAAGCTTTCTTT	CASSLITGDTEAFF
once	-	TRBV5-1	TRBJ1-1	TGCGCCAGCAGCTTGGGATCAGTCACTGAAGCTTTCTTT	CASSLGSVTEAFF
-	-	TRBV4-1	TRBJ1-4	TGCGCCAGCAGCCCCGCTGGGGGGGGCGGTGAAAAACTGTTTTTT	CASSPAGGGGEKLFF
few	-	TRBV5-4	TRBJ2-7	TGTGCCAGCAGCTTCGGGGCACAGGGCGCCTACGAGCAGTACTTC	CASSFGAQGAYEQYF
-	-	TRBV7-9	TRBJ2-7	TGTGCCAGCAGCCCAAGGAGTACCGGCTACGAGCAGTACTTC	CASSPRSTGYEQYF
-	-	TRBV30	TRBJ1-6	TGTGCCTGGAGTGATGGCCAGTCCTATAATTCACCCCTCCACTTT	CAWSDGQSYNSPLHF
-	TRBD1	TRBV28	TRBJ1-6	TGTGCCAGCAGTTACCTAGGACAGGGGGATAATTCACCCCTCCACTTT	CASSYLGQGDNSPLHF
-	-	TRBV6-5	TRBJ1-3	TGTGCCAGCAGTGTGATGGGTAGCGGAAACACCATATATTTT	CASSVMGSGNTIYF
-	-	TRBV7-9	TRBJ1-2	TGTTCCAGCAGCTTAGTTTCCGGGACTTTAGATCTATTC	CSSSLVSGTLDLF
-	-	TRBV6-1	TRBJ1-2	TGTGCCAGCAGTGAAGTATGGACAGTGAGGGGGAGAGGCTACACCTTC	CASSEVWTVRGRGYTF
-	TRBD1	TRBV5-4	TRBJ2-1	TGTGCCAGCAGCGGAAGACAGGGGGTCTACAATGAGCAGTTCTTC	CASSGRQGVYNEQFF
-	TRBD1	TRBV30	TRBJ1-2	TGTGCCTGGAGAGAACCGGGACAGGGTAATACTCGCACCTTC	CAWREPGQGNTRTF